The rows below give T cell receptor beta chains drawn from one sample of a study of shared clonotypes between healthy human individuals. Here immunoSEQ multiplex PCR was the method, and the copy in TCRdb shows in-frame clones only, minus some. The profile shows hundreds of thousands of clones, around three quarters of them singletons. The sample comprised PBMCs. The receptors derive from a middle-aged woman in good health. Some clones in this sample may be carry-over from other donors' samples. Both conserved end residues are part of each CDR3. D genes are given only for firm matches. Part of the rows lack a size; the others show once, few, many or a class for expanded clones.

clone_size,v_call,j_call,d_call,cdr3_nt,cdr3_aa
NA,TRBV7-2,TRBJ2-1,NA,TGTGCCAGCAGCTCGGACAGTTTAAGCTCCTACAATGAGCAGTTCTTC,CASSSDSLSSYNEQFF
NA,TRBV5-4,TRBJ1-3,NA,TGTGCCAGCAGCCCCCCCCAATCCTCTGGAAACACCATATATTTT,CASSPPQSSGNTIYF
NA,TRBV18,TRBJ1-5,NA,TGTGCCAGCTCACCGTCCGGGACACAGCAGCCCCAGCATTTT,CASSPSGTQQPQHF
NA,TRBV25-1,TRBJ2-3,TRBD2,TGTGCCAGCAGTGGGGGATATCTAGCGGGAGGGCCAGATACGCAGTATTTT,CASSGGYLAGGPDTQYF
NA,TRBV7-3,TRBJ2-3,NA,TGTGCCAGCAGCTCATCAAGGACTAGCACAGATACGCAGTATTTT,CASSSSRTSTDTQYF
NA,TRBV5-1,TRBJ1-1,TRBD1,TGCGCCAGCAGCCTAGGACAGGGAGGCACTGAAGCTTTCTTT,CASSLGQGGTEAFF
NA,TRBV19,TRBJ2-7,TRBD2,TGTGCCAGTAGTATAGATCGCGGGAGAGACGAGCAGTACTTC,CASSIDRGRDEQYF
few,TRBV2,TRBJ2-2,TRBD2,TGTGCCAGCAGTCGCTTAGGGACTAGCGGTAACACCGGGGAGCTGTTTTTT,CASSRLGTSGNTGELFF
NA,TRBV11-3,TRBJ2-5,NA,TGTGCCAGCAGCTTAGAAGAGGGGGAGACCCAGTACTTC,CASSLEEGETQYF
NA,TRBV28,TRBJ2-1,TRBD2,TGTGCCAGCAGCACTACTAGCGTACATGAGCAGTTCTTC,CASSTTSVHEQFF
NA,TRBV18,TRBJ2-3,NA,TGTGCCAGCTCACCACTCGAAGGAGATACGCAGTATTTT,CASSPLEGDTQYF
NA,TRBV28,TRBJ1-5,NA,TGTGCCAGCAAAATTCCCCCTCAGCCCCAGCATTTT,CASKIPPQPQHF
NA,TRBV6-1,TRBJ1-5,NA,TGTGCCAGCAGTGAAAGGGGCCTTATGGGGCCCCAGCATTTT,CASSERGLMGPQHF
NA,TRBV6-5,TRBJ2-2,TRBD2,TGTGCCAGCAGCCGGCTAGCGGGAGTTACCGGGGAGCTGTTTTTT,CASSRLAGVTGELFF
NA,TRBV27,TRBJ1-1,TRBD1,TGTGCCAGCAGTAAACAGGGGAGCAGGAACACTGAAGCTTTCTTT,CASSKQGSRNTEAFF
NA,TRBV6-5,TRBJ1-5,TRBD1,TGTGCCAGCAGAAAGACAGGGGATAGCAATCAGCCCCAGCATTTT,CASRKTGDSNQPQHF
NA,TRBV30,TRBJ2-7,TRBD2,TGTGCCTGGAGTGTTAGTCTAGCGGGAGTCGAGCAGTACTTC,CAWSVSLAGVEQYF
NA,TRBV19,TRBJ1-4,NA,TGTGCCAGTACCTGGGGGGCGAGTGTCGGAGAAAAACTGTTTTTT,CASTWGASVGEKLFF
few,TRBV29-1,TRBJ2-3,NA,TGCAGCGCGACATTTCGAGCAGATACGCAGTATTTT,CSATFRADTQYF